Presented here are 30 T cell receptor beta chains from one specimen sequenced in a study of shared clonotypes between healthy human individuals. Naive CD8 cells lacked CD45RO and underwent positive selection for CCR7, leaving out terminally differentiated effector memory CD45RA+ cells. Repertoires were generated with immunoSEQ multiplex PCR, while TCRdb's copy carries only in-frame clones and drops some. The data contain 660,000 or so clones, roughly 96% of them singletons. The sequenced material came from naive CD8+ T cells sorted from blood. These receptors were obtained from a woman aged 25 to 39 in good health.

J is TRBJ2-6 and V is TRBV30; D possibly uses TRBD1 or TRBD2 (5 bases each). This CDR3 has 15 residues. Trimming pared 1 base from V and 4 bases from J, leaving 11 bases between. The germline CDR1 and CDR2 sequences are GTSNPN and SVGIG (reference sequence). The CDR3 coding sequence is TGTGCCTGGAGTGGGGGGTTGTACGGGGCCAACGTCCTGACTTTC. Its translation is CAWSGGLYGANVLTF. Filled out from reference TRBV30 and TRBJ2-6, the complete variable domain reads SQTIHQWPATLVQPVGSPLSLECTVEGTSNPNLYWYRQAAGRGLQLLFYSVGIGQISSEVPQNLSASRPQDRQFILSSKKLLLSDSGFYLCAWSGGLYGANVLTFGAGSRLTVL.

This sequence joins TRBV2 and TRBJ2-1, with 9 bases that match TRBD1. Trimming at V came to 6 bases and at J to 2 bases, leaving 2 bases not matched to a gene. CDR3 length: 14 amino acids. In germline, CDR1 is SNHLY, CDR2 FYNNEI. The CDR3 spells CASRGTGTYNEQFF. The CDR3, as DNA: TGTGCCAGCAGAGGGACAGGGACCTACAATGAGCAGTTCTTC.

The V gene is TRBV19, the J gene TRBJ1-1, with no clear D. The CDR3 length is 15 residues. Per germline, CDR1 LNHDA and CDR2 SQIVND (reference sequence). The germline V and J ends were trimmed by 0 bases and 7 bases, with 15 bases remaining between them. The CDR3 reads CASSIDPSGLGEAFF. The CDR3 region has the DNA TGTGCCAGTAGTATAGATCCTTCGGGGTTGGGTGAAGCTTTCTTT.

The chain has TRBV27 and TRBJ2-1; no definite D call. Per germline, CDR1 MNHEY and CDR2 SMNVEV (reference sequence). V lost 0 bases and J 8 bases, leaving 11 bases between the germline ends. The CDR3 length is 14 residues. The CDR3 nucleotides read TGTGCCAGCAGTTTATCCGCGCCCGGATATGAGCAGTTCTTC. Its translation: CASSLSAPGYEQFF.

The V call is TRBV28, the J call TRBJ2-5, with D tentatively TRBD1 (5 bases). Looked up from germline, CDR1 is MDHEN and CDR2 is SYDVKM. The ends were cut back, 10 bases at V and 4 bases at J, with 19 bases in the middle. CDR3 length: 14 residues. The CDR3 sequence: CATKDIEGLETQYF. In DNA form, the CDR3 reads TGTGCCACCAAGGACATCGAAGGGTTAGAGACCCAGTACTTC.

The chain links TRBV19 to TRBJ2-7; 8 bases agree with TRBD1. Germline V gene lookup returns CDR1 LNHDA and CDR2 SQIVND (reference sequence). The CDR3 spans 14 residues. V lost 5 bases, J lost 3 bases, and 6 bases stayed unmatched. CDR3: CASSYGDRIYEQYF. CDR3 in DNA: TGTGCCAGTAGTTATGGGGACAGGATCTACGAGCAGTACTTC.

This clone was detected only a few times. The genes are TRBV5-1 and TRBJ2-3, with no clear D. In germline, CDR1 is SGHRS, CDR2 YFSETQ. The CDR3 has 14 residues. V dropped 8 bases and J dropped 6 bases, with 19 bases sitting between them. The CDR3 nucleotides read TGCGCCAGTAGGTCCCTCCAGGATTTGGATACGCAGTATTTT. Amino acids: CASRSLQDLDTQYF.

V and J are TRBV11-1 and TRBJ2-7; TRBD2 matches at 14 bases. Germline trimming cut 4 bases from V and 5 bases from J; bases unmatched to any gene: 7. Per germline, CDR1 SGHAT and CDR2 FQDESV (reference sequence). CDR3 length equals 16 residues. CDR3 sequence reads: CASSWGLAGDPHEQYF. As DNA, the CDR3 is TGTGCCAGCAGCTGGGGACTAGCGGGAGATCCCCACGAGCAGTACTTC.

The chain combines TRBV9 with TRBJ2-7; 12 positions match TRBD2. Trimming at V came to 4 bases and at J to 6 bases, leaving 5 bases not matched to a gene. The CDR3 totals 14 residues. The V gene's germline CDR1 is SGDLS and CDR2 YYNGEE. The CDR3 DNA follows: TGTGCCAGCAGCACTACTAGCGGGAGGCTCGAGCAGTACTTC. Translated, it gives CASSTTSGRLEQYF.

The chain uses TRBV19 and TRBJ1-1; the D gene is possibly TRBD1 (5 bases). Between the trimmed V and J ends, which lost 9 bases and 4 bases, there was a span of 12 bases. CDR1 is LNHDA, CDR2 SQIVND, per germline (reference sequence). This CDR3 has 12 amino acids. The CDR3 DNA reads as TGTGCCAGCCTCGGGGCTGGCACTGAAGCTTTCTTT. It encodes CASLGAGTEAFF.

CDR3 sequence (DNA): TGTGCCAGCAGCGGCGGGGCGAATGAGCAGTTCTTC. Encoded protein: CASSGGANEQFF. This chain uses TRBV9 with TRBJ2-1; tentative D call: TRBD2 (6 bases). Germline lookup yields CDR1 SGDLS and CDR2 YYNGEE. The CDR3 consists of 12 residues. The V and J ends lost 3 bases and 7 bases respectively, with 8 bases between them.

The genes are TRBV27 and TRBJ2-3; no definite D call. The germline gives CDR1 MNHEY, CDR2 SMNVEV (reference sequence). The germline V and J ends were trimmed by 2 bases and 4 bases, with 10 bases remaining between them. The CDR3 spans 14 residues. The CDR3 DNA is TGTGCCAGCAGTTTACAGCAGCCGCCAGATACGCAGTATTTT. Protein: CASSLQQPPDTQYF.

The V and J genes are TRBV6-1 and TRBJ1-5, with 9 bases aligning to TRBD1. The germline CDR1 and CDR2 sequences are MNHNS and SASEGT. The V gene end was trimmed by 5 bases and the J gene end by 4 bases; junction bases not matched to a gene: 3. The CDR3 runs to 14 residues. DNA of the CDR3: TGTGCCAGCAGTTCCGGGACAGGGAATCAGCCCCAGCATTTT. Translating gives CASSSGTGNQPQHF.

This chain joins TRBV2 and TRBJ1-1; 10 nucleotides match TRBD1. Losses at the gene ends were 4 bases for V and 3 bases for J; bases not matched to a gene: 5. The length of the CDR3 is 15 residues. Germline values: CDR1 SNHLY, CDR2 FYNNEI. CDR3 loop: CASSVGQGVDTEAFF. CDR3 DNA sequence: TGTGCCAGCAGTGTTGGACAGGGGGTGGACACTGAAGCTTTCTTT.

This rearrangement joins TRBV6-1 to TRBJ2-2; D is unclear. Germline V gives CDR1 MNHNS, CDR2 SASEGT. Trimming removed 4 bases from V and 5 bases from J, with 17 bases in between. This CDR3 spans 16 amino acids. The CDR3: CASSVPKVSVTGELFF. CDR3 coding DNA: TGTGCCAGCAGTGTTCCAAAGGTCTCAGTTACCGGGGAGCTGTTTTTT.

The rearrangement links TRBV7-8 to TRBJ2-7; D tentatively fits TRBD1 or TRBD2 (6 bases each). The length of the CDR3 is 18 residues. Per germline, CDR1 SGHVS and CDR2 FQNEAQ. Trimming removed 3 bases at V and 5 bases at J, with 26 bases between. CDR3 DNA sequence: TGTGCCAGCAGCTTTCCCCAGGAGGGGGGTATAGGAGTGCACGAGCAGTACTTC. This encodes CASSFPQEGGIGVHEQYF. The full variable domain, completed using reference TRBV7-8 and TRBJ2-7, is GAGVSQSPRYKVAKRGQDVALRCDPISGHVSLFWYQQALGQGPEFLTYFQNEAQLDKSGLPSDRFFAERPEGSVSTLKIQRTQQEDSAVYLCASSFPQEGGIGVHEQYFGPGTRLTVT.

V and J are TRBV9 and TRBJ1-1; D gene ambiguous. Looked up from germline, CDR1 is SGDLS and CDR2 is YYNGEE. The V gene lost 0 bases and the J gene lost 5 bases, with 11 bases spanning the gap. The CDR3 extends over 14 amino acids. This CDR3 is CASSVVGERTEAFF. The CDR3 nucleotides read TGTGCCAGCAGCGTAGTCGGGGAGCGGACTGAAGCTTTCTTT.

J is TRBJ1-2 and V is TRBV5-6; 7 nucleotides line up with TRBD1. The CDR3 consists of 13 residues. V was pared by 5 bases and J by 2 bases, with 3 bases of the junction left unmatched. Germline CDR1 and CDR2: SGHDT and YYEEEE. DNA of the CDR3: TGTGCCAGCAGACCGACAGGGAACTATGGCTACACCTTC. It codes for CASRPTGNYGYTF.

The J gene is TRBJ2-7, the V gene TRBV5-4; no definite D call. This CDR3 is 14 amino acids long. The germline V gene encodes CDR1 SGHNT and CDR2 YYREEE (reference sequence). Trimming took 1 base from V and 6 from J, leaving 14 bases between them. The CDR3 protein is CASSLRLESREQYF. DNA of the CDR3: TGTGCCAGCAGCTTGCGGCTGGAGTCTCGCGAGCAGTACTTC.

This chain uses TRBV5-6 with TRBJ2-7; a weak D match, TRBD1 (5 bases). Between the trimmed V and J ends, which lost 0 bases and 6 bases, there was a span of 7 bases. This CDR3 contains 12 residues. CDR1 is SGHDT, CDR2 YYEEEE, per germline. Here the CDR3 reads CASSLVQGEQYF. CDR3 DNA sequence: TGTGCCAGCAGCTTGGTCCAGGGCGAGCAGTACTTC.

The chain's CDR3 is CASRSGTGIYNEQFF. CDR3 bases: TGTGCCAGCAGGTCCGGGACAGGTATATACAATGAGCAGTTCTTC. The chain has TRBV7-9 and TRBJ2-1; 8 bases match TRBD1. This CDR3 has 15 amino acids. Unmatched junction bases numbered 8, after V lost 6 bases and J lost 4 bases. The germline V gene has CDR1 SEHNR and CDR2 FQNEAQ (reference sequence).

The chain combines TRBV19 with TRBJ2-1, with 9 nucleotides matching TRBD2. This CDR3 is 12 amino acids long. Germline V gene data show CDR1 as LNHDA and CDR2 as SQIVND (reference sequence). Losses at the gene ends were 5 bases for V and 11 bases for J; bases not matched to a gene: 4. Here the CDR3 reads CASSLAGAKQFF. CDR3 bases: TGTGCCAGTAGTTTAGCGGGAGCAAAGCAGTTCTTC.

The chain employs TRBV14 and TRBJ2-7; 14 bases are shared with TRBD2. V gave up 2 bases and J gave up 0 bases; unmatched junction bases: 9. This CDR3 contains 19 residues. In germline, CDR1 is SGHDN, CDR2 FVKESK. The chain's CDR3 is CASSQSGLAGAQSSYEQYF. DNA of the CDR3: TGTGCCAGCAGCCAATCGGGACTAGCGGGAGCTCAGAGCTCCTACGAGCAGTACTTC.

There are a few counts of this clone. The chain recombines TRBV7-6 with TRBJ2-7, with D perhaps matching TRBD1 (5 bases). The CDR3 has 12 residues. Trimming removed 5 bases at V and 6 bases at J, with 11 bases between. The germline V gene encodes CDR1 SGHVS and CDR2 FNYEAQ. In DNA form, the CDR3 reads TGTGCCAGCAGCGAAACAGGTGCCGAGCAGTACTTC. This sequence encodes CASSETGAEQYF.

CDR3 residues: CASSFGAGAYEQYF. Written as DNA, the CDR3 is TGTGCCAGCAGTTTTGGGGCGGGAGCTTACGAGCAGTACTTC. The genes are TRBV28 and TRBJ2-7, with 7 bases matching TRBD2. Germline V lookup: CDR1 MDHEN, CDR2 SYDVKM. This CDR3 has 14 residues. Germline trimming cut 3 bases from V and 4 bases from J; bases unmatched to any gene: 6.

This chain connects TRBV27 to TRBJ2-4; a possible D gene is TRBD2 (5 bases). The V end lost 5 bases, the J end lost 1 base, and 9 bases lay between the germline ends. The CDR3 totals 14 residues. CDR1 is MNHEY, CDR2 SMNVEV, per germline (reference sequence). The CDR3 nucleotides are TGTGCCAGCAGTGTACGGGGTGCCAAAAACATTCAGTACTTC. It encodes CASSVRGAKNIQYF.

The chain combines TRBV28 with TRBJ2-5, with 13 bases that match TRBD2. This CDR3 region has 15 residues. V lost 5 bases to trimming and J lost 5 bases; unmatched junction nucleotides: 5. In germline, CDR1 is MDHEN, CDR2 SYDVKM. The CDR3 sequence is CASSPGLAGAETQYF. As DNA, the CDR3 is TGTGCCAGCAGTCCCGGACTAGCGGGAGCGGAGACCCAGTACTTC.

A word on this clone: The same CDR3 is also encoded by other DNA sequences in this sample. V gene TRBV27 combines with J gene TRBJ2-1; 7 bases agree with TRBD2. This CDR3 spans 14 amino acids. Unmatched junction bases numbered 2, after V lost 4 bases and J lost 2 bases. Germline V gives CDR1 MNHEY, CDR2 SMNVEV (reference sequence). In DNA, the CDR3 is TGTGCCAGCAGTTCGGCGGGAGCCTACAATGAGCAGTTCTTC. Translation: CASSSAGAYNEQFF.

V usage is TRBV10-3 and J usage is TRBJ2-7; 10 bases map to TRBD2. Trimming cost V 0 bases and J 3 bases; bases outside gene matches: 8. Germline V gives CDR1 ENHRY, CDR2 SYGVKD. This CDR3 spans 17 amino acids. The CDR3 nucleotides are TGTGCCATCAGTGAGTCGGTGGCTAGCGGGAGTATCTACGAGCAGTACTTC. The encoded protein is CAISESVASGSIYEQYF.

V gene TRBV5-1 combines with J gene TRBJ2-7; the D gene is possibly TRBD1 (7 bases). This CDR3 comprises 15 residues. Trimming took off 4 bases at V and 5 bases at J, with 19 bases between the two ends. The germline gives CDR1 SGHRS, CDR2 YFSETQ. CDR3 sequence reads: CASSGGTVSRNEQYF. CDR3 DNA: TGCGCCAGCAGCGGAGGGACAGTGAGTCGGAACGAGCAGTACTTC.